This T cell receptor beta chain was documented in a study of T-cell memory formation after mild COVID-19. Study context: Clusters of TCRs were largely donor specific. Study results and caveats: In pre-infection memory, a portion of responding clones appeared, which suggested that cross-reactive memory joined.

This clonotype was seen only a few times. Antigen specificity is unknown. CDR3 length: 11 amino acids. Germline V CDR1 and CDR2: DFQATT, SNEGSKA (reference sequence). Trimming pared 4 bases from V and 9 bases from J, leaving 10 bases between. Amplification by 5'RACE using constant-segment primers produced TCR alpha and TCR beta cDNA libraries that carried sample barcodes and UMIs. Using its own MiXCR run on the 5' RACE reads, TCRdb lists one record per CDR3 protein. This sample yields around 200,000 distinct CDR3 sequences, of which 27% are seen a single time; about an eighth belongs to the top ten. This clonotype originated in an adult woman who had mild COVID-19 (a few samples of this study predate the infection). Cell type and time point are not known. Sequenced material: PBMCs or a T cell subset sorted from them (not recorded which). The chain joins TRBV20-1 to TRBJ2-1; D might be TRBD1 (5 bases). The CDR3 coding sequence is TGCAGTGCTACTCTTCAGGGTGAGCAGTTCTTC. It encodes CSATLQGEQFF.